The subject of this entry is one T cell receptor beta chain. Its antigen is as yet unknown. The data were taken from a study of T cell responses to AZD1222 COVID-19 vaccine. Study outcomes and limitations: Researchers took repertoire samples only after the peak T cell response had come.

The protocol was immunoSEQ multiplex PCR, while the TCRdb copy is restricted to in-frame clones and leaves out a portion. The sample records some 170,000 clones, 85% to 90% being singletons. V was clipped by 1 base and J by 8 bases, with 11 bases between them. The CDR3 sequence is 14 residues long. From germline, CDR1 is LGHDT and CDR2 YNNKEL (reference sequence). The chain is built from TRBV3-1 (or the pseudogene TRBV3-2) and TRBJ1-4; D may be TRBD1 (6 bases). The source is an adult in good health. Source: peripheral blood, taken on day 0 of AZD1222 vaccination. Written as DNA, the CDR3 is TGTGCCAGCAGCCAAGGGGGGGCCCGGGAAAAACTGTTTTTT. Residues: CASSQGGAREKLFF.